One sample yielded the 28 T cell receptor beta chains listed below, sequenced in a study of OX40 agonist ivuxolimab in advanced cancers. Some clones are missing from TCRdb's copy, which holds only in-frame ones; the method was immunoSEQ multiplex PCR. The sample has about 97,000 clones, less than 90% seen once; the top ten hold around 5.5%. The sample was CD4+ or CD8+ T cells sorted from blood, taken in a trial of the OX40 agonist ivuxolimab. These receptors all come from an adult with an advanced solid tumor such as melanoma, head and neck, liver or kidney cancer.

There are a few counts of this clone. The chain employs TRBV12-5 and TRBJ1-6; the match to TRBD1 covers 9 bases. Germline V lookup: CDR1 LGHNT, CDR2 FRNRAP. The CDR3 loop spans 14 amino acids. Trimming removed 6 bases from V and 10 bases from J; junction bases left unmatched: 7. CDR3 nucleotide sequence: TGTGCTAGTGGCCCCGGGACAGGGTACTCACCCCTCCACTTT. Translated: CASGPGTGYSPLHF.

This chain links TRBV5-1 with TRBJ1-1; TRBD1 might be the D (5 bases). The CDR3 extends over 14 amino acids. Germline lookup yields CDR1 SGHRS and CDR2 YFSETQ. Trimming stripped 6 bases from V and 4 bases from J, with 16 bases between. The CDR3 loop is CASKGVGGRTEAFF. The CDR3 nucleotides are TGCGCCAGCAAAGGCGTGGGGGGTCGCACTGAAGCTTTCTTT.

This clone appeared once. The chain joins TRBV4-2 to TRBJ2-7; 7 bases align to TRBD2. Germline V lookup: CDR1 LGHNA, CDR2 YNFKEQ. Trimming took 3 bases from V and 3 from J; bases not matched to a gene: 14. The CDR3 contains 17 residues. CDR3 residues: CASSQVLAGGRSYEQYF. CDR3 bases: TGTGCCAGCAGCCAGGTTCTAGCAGGCGGGAGAAGCTACGAGCAGTACTTC.

The CDR3 region is CASRRLAESDTQYF. In DNA form, the CDR3 reads TGTGCCAGCAGAAGACTAGCGGAATCAGATACGCAGTATTTT. This chain uses TRBV6-5 with TRBJ2-3; 9 bases align to TRBD2. Trimming removed 6 bases from V and 4 bases from J; junction bases left unmatched: 5. This CDR3 region has 14 residues. Germline V gives CDR1 MNHEY, CDR2 SVGAGI.

This clone was observed a single time. The rearrangement joins TRBV7-2 to TRBJ1-5; D is undetermined. The germline gives CDR1 SGHTA, CDR2 FQGNSA. The CDR3 spans 13 residues. V was clipped by 0 bases and J by 5 bases, with 5 bases between them. DNA of the CDR3: TGTGCCAGCAGCTTAGCCCAGCATCAGCCCCAGCATTTT. It translates to CASSLAQHQPQHF.

The rearrangement links TRBV19 to TRBJ2-1; the D gene is possibly TRBD2 (8 bases). CDR1 and CDR2 (germline): LNHDA, SQIVND (reference sequence). The CDR3 sequence is 16 residues long. Deletions cut 5 bases from V and 5 bases from J, with 19 bases between. Written as DNA, the CDR3 is TGTGCCAGTAGTCGGGAGGGGGCTGGTCAGAACAATGAGCAGTTCTTC. Its protein is CASSREGAGQNNEQFF.

The chain is built from TRBV19 and TRBJ1-1, with D possibly matching TRBD1 (5 bases). This CDR3 region has 17 residues. The ends were cut back, 3 bases at V and 1 base at J, with 18 bases in the middle. CDR1 and CDR2 from the germline V gene are LNHDA and SQIVND (reference sequence). The chain's CDR3 is CASSILRGKQENTEAFF. The CDR3 DNA sequence: TGTGCCAGTAGTATTCTGCGAGGCAAACAGGAGAACACTGAAGCTTTCTTT.

The rearrangement joins TRBV29-1 to TRBJ2-5; 7 bases are a match to TRBD1. The J call could be wrong; TRBJ2-7 is a better fit for the DNA end. The CDR3 length is 15 residues. Germline loops: CDR1 SQVTM, CDR2 ANQGSEA. The CDR3 protein is CSVEIRDRGAYEQYF. The CDR3 nucleotides read TGCAGCGTTGAAATCCGGGACAGAGGAGCCTACGAGCAGTACTTC.

The chain employs TRBV11-2 and TRBJ2-7; 7 positions match TRBD1. In germline, CDR1 is SGHAT, CDR2 FQNNGV. CDR3 size: 14 residues. Losses at the gene ends were 6 bases for V and 2 bases for J; bases not matched to a gene: 7. The CDR3 DNA follows: TGTGCCAGCAGTCCCCCCGGACAGGCCTACGAGCAGTACTTC. It specifies CASSPPGQAYEQYF.

V gene TRBV5-4 combines with J gene TRBJ2-1; D is unresolved. The CDR3 consists of 13 residues. Trimming took off 1 base at V and 6 bases at J, with 8 bases between the two ends. Germline V CDR1 and CDR2: SGHNT, YYREEE (reference sequence). The CDR3 DNA reads as TGTGCCAGCAGCTTGTACAGTTCCAATGAGCAGTTCTTC. It encodes CASSLYSSNEQFF.

This clone was seen once. V gene TRBV7-8 combines with J gene TRBJ2-7; weak D call: TRBD2 (6 bases). The CDR3 extends over 16 amino acids. Germline values: CDR1 SGHVS, CDR2 FQNEAQ. V dropped 3 bases and J dropped 7 bases, with 22 bases sitting between them. For the CDR3, the DNA is TGTGCCAGCAGCTTCGTTGACGGCGGGACCCCTAGTGAGCAGTACTTC. It translates to CASSFVDGGTPSEQYF.

The V gene is TRBV19, the J gene TRBJ2-2, with 9 nucleotides matching TRBD1. With 3 bases clipped from V and 6 bases from J, the junction kept 8 bases outside the gene matches. The CDR3 has 16 residues. Germline V gives CDR1 LNHDA, CDR2 SQIVND (reference sequence). As DNA, the CDR3 is TGTGCCAGTAGTATCGGGACAGGGAGGGCGGCCGGGGAGCTGTTTTTT. This encodes CASSIGTGRAAGELFF.

This clone was seen a handful of times. The chain links TRBV5-6 to TRBJ1-1; 7 bases map to TRBD1. V trimming: 4 bases; J trimming: 0 bases; junction bases outside the gene matches: 3. The CDR3 consists of 14 residues. Germline CDR1 reads SGHDT; CDR2 reads YYEEEE. The CDR3 bases are TGTGCCAGCAGCCCCAGGGGGATGAACACTGAAGCTTTCTTT. It translates to CASSPRGMNTEAFF. Supplemented by reference TRBV5-6 and TRBJ1-1, the full variable domain reads DAGVTQSPTHLIKTRGQQVTLRCSPKSGHDTVSWYQQALGQGPQFIFQYYEEEERQRGNFPDRFSGHQFPNYSSELNVNALLLGDSALYLCASSPRGMNTEAFFGQGTRLTVV.

This chain connects TRBV27 to TRBJ1-2; D is possibly TRBD1 (5 bases). With 5 bases removed from V and 4 bases from J, the gap between germline ends came to 14 bases. The CDR3 sequence is 14 residues long. CDR1 and CDR2 (germline): MNHEY, SMNVEV (reference sequence). The CDR3 DNA follows: TGTGCCAGCAGTCCCCAAGGGGTCGGCTATGGCTACACCTTC. Its translation is CASSPQGVGYGYTF.

The chain combines TRBV7-3 with TRBJ2-3; TRBD2 agrees at 10 bases. The ends lost 3 bases at V and 5 bases at J; junction bases unmatched: 5. The CDR3 runs 15 residues. In germline, CDR1 is SGHTA, CDR2 FQGTGA. The CDR3 nucleotides are TGTGCCAGCAGCTTGAGCGGGGGGGCTGGAGATACGCAGTATTTT. Amino acids: CASSLSGGAGDTQYF.

The gene calls are TRBV9 and TRBJ2-7, with TRBD2 identical over 9 bases. This CDR3 has 15 residues. Germline CDR1 SGDLS, CDR2 YYNGEE. The V gene end was trimmed by 0 bases and the J gene end by 4 bases; junction bases not matched to a gene: 5. This CDR3 reads CASSVGAGGLYEQYF. The CDR3 DNA reads as TGTGCCAGCAGCGTAGGGGCGGGAGGGCTGTACGAGCAGTACTTC. The variable domain in full, with the rest retrieved from reference TRBV9 and TRBJ2-7, is DSGVTQTPKHLITATGQRVTLRCSPRSGDLSVYWYQQSLDQGLQFLIQYYNGEERAKGNILERFSAQQFPDLHSELNLSSLELGDSALYFCASSVGAGGLYEQYFGPGTRLTVT.

V is TRBV27 and J is TRBJ1-1, with D tentatively TRBD1 (6 bases). The V gene lost 4 bases and the J gene lost 6 bases, with 18 bases spanning the gap. There are 15 residues in the CDR3. From germline, CDR1 is MNHEY and CDR2 SMNVEV (reference sequence). This CDR3 reads CASSSLSTGRAEAFF. As DNA, the CDR3 is TGTGCCAGCAGTTCCCTCTCGACAGGAAGGGCTGAAGCTTTCTTT.

The chain uses TRBV29-1 and TRBJ2-7; D is undetermined. CDR1 is SQVTM, CDR2 ANQGSEA, per germline. The CDR3 covers 11 residues. V was cut by 3 bases and J by 4 bases, with 7 bases left in between. The chain's CDR3 is CSVEVSYEQYF. CDR3 coding DNA: TGCAGCGTTGAGGTCAGTTACGAGCAGTACTTC.

J is TRBJ2-7 and V is TRBV11-3; D perhaps matches TRBD1 (6 bases). The CDR3 loop spans 14 amino acids. The V and J ends lost 4 bases and 6 bases respectively, with 16 bases between them. Germline-derived CDR1 and CDR2 are SGHNT and YENEEA. CDR3 region: CASSSLSRGGEQYF. The CDR3 coding sequence is TGTGCCAGCAGCTCCCTCTCAAGAGGGGGCGAGCAGTACTTC. The full variable domain, its missing parts supplied by reference TRBV11-3 and TRBJ2-7, is EAGVVQSPRYKIIEKKQPVAFWCNPISGHNTLYWYLQNLGQGPELLIRYENEEAVDDSQLPKDRFSAERLKGVDSTLKIQPAELGDSAVYLCASSSLSRGGEQYFGPGTRLTVT.

The rearrangement uses TRBV10-2 and TRBJ1-5; D possibly corresponds to TRBD1 (6 bases). Trimming removed 4 bases at V and 5 bases at J, with 12 bases between. Germline CDR1 reads WSHSY; CDR2 reads SAAADI. The CDR3 extends over 14 amino acids. This CDR3 reads CASSGLAGDQPQHF. The CDR3 DNA follows: TGCGCCAGCAGTGGGTTGGCAGGGGATCAGCCCCAGCATTTT.

The chain uses TRBV19 and TRBJ2-7; D gene uncertain. Germline values: CDR1 LNHDA, CDR2 SQIVND (reference sequence). The CDR3 is 14 residues long. Trimming shortened V by 4 bases and J by 0 bases, and 10 bases separated the two germline ends. The CDR3 is CASSRTVSSYEQYF. Written as DNA, the CDR3 is TGTGCCAGTAGTAGAACAGTGAGCTCCTACGAGCAGTACTTC.

On this clone itself: Different DNA sequences within this sample yield the same CDR3. This chain connects TRBV9 to TRBJ1-4; D is possibly TRBD1 (6 bases). CDR3 length equals 15 residues. CDR1 is SGDLS and CDR2 is YYNGEE in the germline V gene. V was trimmed by 0 bases and J by 2 bases, leaving 8 bases between them. The CDR3 spells CASSVGTATNEKLFF. The CDR3 DNA follows: TGTGCCAGCAGCGTAGGGACAGCCACTAATGAAAAACTGTTTTTT.

Notes on this clone: The sample carries other DNA sequences with the same CDR3. The chain joins TRBV7-2 to TRBJ2-1, with no clear D. Germline values: CDR1 SGHTA, CDR2 FQGNSA. Trimming removed 1 base at V and 7 bases at J, with 5 bases between. The CDR3 spans 12 residues. This CDR3 is CASSLVGNEQFF. In DNA, the CDR3 is TGTGCCAGCAGCTTAGTGGGGAATGAGCAGTTCTTC.

CDR3 in DNA: TGCGCCAGCAGCAGTCGACTAGCGGGCAATGAGCAGTTCTTC. Its protein is CASSSRLAGNEQFF. The chain has TRBV5-1 and TRBJ2-1; 10 nucleotides line up with TRBD2. The CDR3 loop spans 14 amino acids. Trimming took 4 bases from V and 6 from J; bases not matched to a gene: 4. Germline V CDR1 and CDR2: SGHRS, YFSETQ.

This clone was picked up a small number of times. V is TRBV7-2 and J is TRBJ1-4, with D possibly being TRBD1 (6 bases). The germline CDR1 and CDR2 sequences are SGHTA and FQGNSA. V gave up 3 bases and J gave up 7 bases, with 9 bases separating them. The CDR3 has 13 residues. For the CDR3, the DNA is TGTGCCAGCAGCTTGGACAGCCTTGAAAAACTGTTTTTT. Translated: CASSLDSLEKLFF.

This clone appeared once. The genes are TRBV10-2 and TRBJ1-5; no firm D call. V was shortened by 4 bases and J by 8 bases, with 12 bases between the two germline ends. Germline V gene sequence: CDR1 WSHSY, CDR2 SAAADI. The CDR3 is 13 amino acids. CDR3 residues: CASSGRVSEPQHF. CDR3 coding DNA: TGCGCCAGCAGTGGTCGGGTCAGCGAGCCCCAGCATTTT.

J is TRBJ1-5 and V is TRBV23-1, with a possible D match to TRBD1 (6 bases). TRBV23-1 is designated an ORF whose function remains uncertain. The CDR3 is 14 residues long. V lost 1 base and J lost 5, with 9 bases in between. CDR3 coding DNA: TGCGCCAGCAGTCAATGGCAGGGGTATCAGCCCCAGCATTTT. This gives the protein CASSQWQGYQPQHF.

This chain uses TRBV18 with TRBJ2-5, with D uncertain. V shed 2 bases and J shed 0 bases, with 7 bases lying between them. The CDR3 totals 14 residues. Germline CDR1 and CDR2: KGHSH and LQKENI. CDR3 residues: CASSPVSYQETQYF. CDR3 in DNA: TGTGCCAGCTCACCAGTTTCGTACCAAGAGACCCAGTACTTC. The complete variable domain, with remaining parts taken from reference TRBV18 and TRBJ2-5, reads NAGVMQNPRHLVRRRGQEARLRCSPMKGHSHVYWYRQLPEEGLKFMVYLQKENIIDESGMPKERFSAEFPKEGPSILRIQQVVRGDSAAYFCASSPVSYQETQYFGPGTRLLVL.